This T cell receptor beta chain stems from a study of Graves' ophthalmopathy and Graves' hyperthyroidism. Study-level information: There was a collection of peripheral blood at initial diagnosis, before any treatment.

This clonotype came up a few times. Antigen: not known. RNA transcripts were the template, and TCR beta CDR3 regions were amplified from them. Second-round multiplex PCR came after a first-round RT-PCR that employed HTBI primers. TCRdb reprocessed the multiplex PCR reads via MiXCR and lists one record per CDR3 protein. Of hundreds of thousands of distinct CDR3 sequences in the sample, about 47% were seen once. Findings of the study overall: Among thyroid clonotypes expanded above 0.001 frequency, most also appeared in blood. The model predicted ophthalmopathy progression with 70.59% sensitivity and around 72% specificity. Separation of ophthalmopathy from stable hyperthyroidism was achieved by a 13-signature model, at 85% to 90% sensitivity and approximately 84% specificity.

CDR3 length: 16 residues. Germline V gene sequence: CDR1 SGDLS, CDR2 YYNGEE. Trimming at V came to 4 bases and at J to 4 bases, leaving 12 bases not matched to a gene. The sample comprised peripheral blood. This chain uses TRBV9 with TRBJ1-1, with 8 positions matching TRBD1. This receptor was obtained from an adult man with Graves' ophthalmopathy. The CDR3 protein is CASSSPGGQGLTEAFF. CDR3 bases: TGTGCCAGCAGCTCCCCAGGGGGCCAGGGACTCACTGAAGCTTTCTTT.